This T cell receptor (beta chain) was recorded in a study of cytomegalovirus exposure and HLA in healthy donors. Broader study findings: Several top significant clusters appeared, in a later analysis, to be linked to common viral pathogens. Most TCR sequences proved rare, with some public TCRs found in many donors. In a later analysis, TCR beta V- and J-gene trimming showed a link to a missense DCLRE1C variant.

The CDR3 spans 15 residues. V lost 1 base and J lost 5, with 14 bases in between. Germline V lookup: CDR1 MNHNS, CDR2 SASEGT. Note on this clone: The antigen is not known.

It was with 60 Vbeta and 13 Jbeta primers that the PCR ran. In the authors' workflow: Some 10 million shared chains were among the approximately 76 million unique TCR beta chains that a later analysis counted. The protocol was immunoSEQ multiplex PCR, while the TCRdb copy is restricted to in-frame clones and leaves out a portion. V and J calls and clone size are copied from that table; D and trimming were computed from the DNA. The sample comprises under 250,000 clones, around 80% of which are singletons, and 3% to 4% rests with the top ten. The J gene is TRBJ1-2, the V gene TRBV6-1; D is unclear. Sequencing was done on a sample of PBMCs. This sequence originates from a male donor in good health and CMV-seronegative. CDR3 DNA: TGTGCCAGCAGTGAAGGGGGAGTATCCGGGTATGGCTACACCTTC. Protein product: CASSEGGVSGYGYTF.